Listed here are 26 T cell receptor beta chains from one sample, sequenced in a study of blood T cells in healthy people across ages. Using a J-beta primer mix together with a sample-barcoded 5' primer, a second PCR was run for about 7 to 12 cycles. In TCRdb, the 5' RACE reads were re-called with MiXCR into one record per CDR3 protein. The sample lists just under 900,000 distinct CDR3 sequences, about 28% occurring once. The sequenced material came from blood. Every receptor here comes from a woman of 80 years or more in good health.

The V gene is TRBV12-3 or TRBV12-4, the J gene TRBJ2-1; 8 bases fit TRBD2. The DNA matches TRBJ2-7 better at its end, which makes the J call doubtful. The CDR3 sequence is 15 residues long. CDR3 sequence (DNA): TGTGCCAGCTCGGGGGGGCAGGGGTCCTACAATGAACAGTACTTC. Translated, it gives CASSGGQGSYNEQYF.

Comments on this clonotype: This may arise from a read error, as a much more abundant clone is one base away. The rearrangement joins TRBV12-3 or TRBV12-4 to TRBJ2-7, with a possible D match to TRBD2 (6 bases). CDR3 size: 15 residues. The chain's CDR3 is CASSFGDFRSYGQYF. The CDR3 bases are TGTGCCAGCAGTTTTGGGGACTTCCGCTCCTACGGGCAGTACTTC.

For this clonotype: This may be a read error: a much more frequent sequence differs by one nucleotide. The genes are TRBV12-3 or TRBV12-4 and TRBJ2-3; TRBD2 aligns across 13 bases. CDR3 length: 16 amino acids. CDR3: CASSRTSGGRTDMQYF. Written as DNA, the CDR3 is TGTGCCAGCAGTCGGACTAGCGGGGGTAGGACAGATATGCAGTATTTT.

Remarks on this clonotype: Being one base from a much bigger clone, this may be a read error. V gene TRBV12-3 or TRBV12-4 combines with J gene TRBJ2-3; a weak D match, TRBD2 (7 bases). The CDR3 has 14 amino acids. Trimming stripped 7 bases from V and 5 bases from J, with 16 bases between. For the CDR3, the DNA is TGTGCCAGCACCCTGGGAGGGGGAATAGATACGCAGTATTTT. Translating gives CASTLGGGIDTQYF.

This chain connects TRBV2 to TRBJ2-5; D uncertain. CDR3 size: 15 residues. Germline CDR1 SNHLY, CDR2 FYNNEI. V was trimmed by 0 bases and J by 3 bases, leaving 11 bases between them. CDR3 region: CASSEALDPEETQYF. CDR3 bases: TGTGCCAGCAGTGAAGCTTTAGACCCCGAAGAGACCCAGTACTTC.

This chain links TRBV12-3 or TRBV12-4 with TRBJ2-2, with 8 bases identical to TRBD2. The CDR3 extends over 15 amino acids. Germline trimming cut 5 bases from V and 6 bases from J; bases unmatched to any gene: 8. CDR3 amino acids: CASSPFGGVSGELFF. CDR3 nucleotide sequence: TGTGCCAGCAGTCCTTTCGGGGGGGTTTCCGGGGAGCTGTTTTTT.

This clonotype appeared a few times. The J gene is TRBJ2-7, the V gene TRBV5-1; no clear D. This CDR3 region has 15 residues. Looked up from germline, CDR1 is SGHRS and CDR2 is YFSETQ. The ends were cut back, 0 bases at V and 3 bases at J, with 13 bases in the middle. The CDR3 loop reads CASSLDGSALYEQYF. As DNA, the CDR3 is TGCGCCAGCAGCTTGGACGGGTCGGCCCTCTACGAGCAGTACTTC.

There are many counts of this clonotype. The chain carries TRBV5-1 and TRBJ2-3; TRBD2 matches at 9 bases. In germline, CDR1 is SGHRS, CDR2 YFSETQ. V lost 3 bases, J lost 4 bases, and 6 bases stayed unmatched. The CDR3 spans 15 residues. The CDR3 sequence is CASSYAGTSSDTQYF. CDR3 coding DNA: TGCGCCAGCAGCTATGCCGGGACTAGCTCAGATACGCAGTATTTT.

This clonotype was detected a few times. This chain joins TRBV6-1 and TRBJ1-1; no firm D call. The CDR3 has 13 residues. Germline lookup yields CDR1 MNHNS and CDR2 SASEGT. V was clipped by 8 bases and J by 1 base, with 11 bases between them. In nucleotides, the CDR3 is TGTGCCAGCCAGAAGGAACGGAACACTGAAGCTTTCTTT. This codes for CASQKERNTEAFF.

This clonotype was seen more than once but under ten times. A read error may be the cause here, since a much bigger clone is one base away. The rearrangement uses TRBV5-1 and TRBJ2-5, with D perhaps TRBD1 (6 bases). The end of the DNA is better explained by TRBJ2-7, so the J call may be wrong. The CDR3 consists of 14 residues. Per the germline V gene, CDR1 is SGHRS and CDR2 is YFSETQ. The CDR3 spells CASSWGQEYYEQYF. The CDR3 coding sequence is TGCGCCAGCAGCTGGGGACAAGAGTACTACGAGCAGTACTTC.

The table lists this clonotype with many counts. The V gene is TRBV3-1, the J gene TRBJ1-2; D is unresolved. CDR1 and CDR2 from the germline V gene are LGHDT and YNNKEL (reference sequence). Trimming shortened V by 2 bases and J by 8 bases, and 9 bases separated the two germline ends. The length of the CDR3 is 12 residues. CDR3 protein: CASSQPTQGYTF. The CDR3 DNA is TGTGCCAGCAGCCAACCAACGCAGGGCTACACCTTC. Full variable domain (outside the CDR3, taken from reference TRBV3-1 and TRBJ1-2): DTAVSQTPKYLVTQMGNDKSIKCEQNLGHDTMYWYKQDSKKFLKIMFSYNNKELIINETVPNRFSPKSPDKAHLNLHINSLELGDSAVYFCASSQPTQGYTFGSGTRLTVV.

In this sample, this clonotype turned up a few times. A read error may explain this, as a much larger clone is one base away. The V call is TRBV9, the J call TRBJ2-7, with 7 nucleotides matching TRBD2. CDR1 and CDR2 from the germline V gene are SGDLS and YYNGEE. The V and J ends lost 5 bases and 7 bases, in that order; junction bases with no gene match: 12. This CDR3 spans 14 amino acids. CDR3 bases: TGTGCCAGCAGTTGGGGCGGGGGAGGAGATGAGCAGTACTTC. Translation gives CASSWGGGGDEQYF.

In its sample, this clonotype was seen many times. CDR3 loop: CASSPIAGGSTDTQYF. CDR3 coding DNA: TGTGCCAGCAGTCCCATAGCGGGGGGGAGCACAGATACGCAGTATTTT. This sequence joins TRBV25-1 and TRBJ2-3; 11 bases line up with TRBD2. CDR1 is MGHDK, CDR2 SYGVNS, per germline. V dropped 5 bases and J dropped 0; count of bases not matched to a gene: 4. The CDR3 sequence is 16 residues long. Full variable domain (missing parts from reference TRBV25-1 and TRBJ2-3): EADIYQTPRYLVIGTGKKITLECSQTMGHDKMYWYQQDPGMELHLIHYSYGVNSTEKGDLSSESTVSRIRTEHFPLTLESARPSHTSQYLCASSPIAGGSTDTQYFGPGTRLTVL.

To note about this clonotype: A much larger clonotype is one base distant, so this may be a read error. This chain uses TRBV5-5 with TRBJ2-3; TRBD2 aligns across 9 bases. The CDR3 consists of 17 residues. Looked up from germline, CDR1 is SGHKS and CDR2 is YYEKEE (reference sequence). J gave up 1 base and V 0 bases, and 6 bases lay outside the gene matches. The CDR3 DNA reads TGTGCCAGCAGCTTGGGACGAGCGGGGGGCCGCACAGATACGCAGTATTTT. Protein sequence: CASSLGRAGGRTDTQYF. The complete variable domain, with remaining parts taken from reference TRBV5-5 and TRBJ2-3, reads DAGVTQSPTHLIKTRGQQVTLRCSPISGHKSVSWYQQVLGQGPQFIFQYYEKEERGRGNFPDRFSARQFPNYSSELNVNALLLGDSALYLCASSLGRAGGRTDTQYFGPGTRLTVL.

Ten or more counts support this clonotype. An end of the junction does not agree with germline; a read error may underlie this. The CDR3 nucleotides are TGCGCCAGCAGGCGGAACACTGAAGCTTTCTTT. It encodes CASRRNTEAFF. The chain is built from TRBV27 and TRBJ1-1; D gene unclear. CDR1 and CDR2 (germline): MNHEY, SMNVEV (reference sequence). The length of the CDR3 is 11 residues.

This clonotype was detected ten times or more. The chain couples TRBV29-1 to TRBJ2-7; the match to TRBD1 covers 7 bases. The CDR3 spans 17 residues. V shed 4 bases and J 3 bases; nucleotides not matched to a gene: 18. Germline V gene sequence: CDR1 SQVTM, CDR2 ANQGSEA. The CDR3 bases are TGCAGCGTTGGGCCCTCCCCCCGGGACAGAAGTGGCTACGAGCAGTACTTC. Translated: CSVGPSPRDRSGYEQYF.

On this clonotype itself: A much larger clone differs by one base, so this may be a read error. V and J are TRBV10-3 and TRBJ1-4, with D hard to call. Germline V gives CDR1 ENHRY, CDR2 SYGVKD. V was pared by 0 bases and J by 8 bases, with 10 bases between. This CDR3 is built from 14 residues. The chain's CDR3 is CAISESSDSEKLFF. CDR3 nucleotide sequence: TGTGCCATCAGTGAGTCAAGTGATAGCGAAAAACTGTTTTTT.

Note on this clonotype: This sequence may be a read error, since a much larger clone differs from it by one base. The chain couples TRBV10-3 to TRBJ2-7, with a tentative D call TRBD1 (6 bases). This CDR3 region has 14 residues. Trimming stripped 2 bases from V and 3 bases from J, with 11 bases between. Germline-derived CDR1 and CDR2 are ENHRY and SYGVKD. CDR3 nucleotide sequence: TGTGCCATCAGTGAGGCTACAGGGCGCTACGAGCAGTACTTC. This encodes CAISEATGRYEQYF.

This clonotype was observed at least ten times. This chain links TRBV20-1 with TRBJ2-3; possible D gene TRBD2, 6 bases. The germline V gene has CDR1 DFQATT and CDR2 SNEGSKA (reference sequence). V was shortened by 5 bases and J by 2 bases, with 8 bases between the two germline ends. The CDR3 is 12 amino acids. The CDR3 region has the DNA TGCAGTGCTGGGGAGGACACAGATACGCAGTATTTT. Translation: CSAGEDTDTQYF.

Only a few counts were recorded for this clonotype. The V gene is TRBV6-5, the J gene TRBJ2-5; D might be TRBD1 (7 bases). The DNA end favors TRBJ2-7, so the J call may be wrong. Germline loops: CDR1 MNHEY, CDR2 SVGAGI. The CDR3 has 18 residues. CDR3 bases: TGTGCCAGCAGTTACTCGATGGGTGGAGGGGGCTTATCCTACGAGCAGTACTTC. Translated: CASSYSMGGGGLSYEQYF.

The sample holds many counts of this clonotype. The CDR3 DNA sequence: TGCGCCAGCAGCCAAGATGCAGGGGGCATTTACAATGAGCAGTTCTTC. Translating it yields CASSQDAGGIYNEQFF. The chain couples TRBV4-3 to TRBJ2-1, with 8 bases lining up with TRBD1. Germline CDR1 is LGHNA and CDR2 is YSLEER. The CDR3 runs 16 residues. V lost 0 bases and J lost 4; bases outside the gene matches: 5.

This clonotype was detected a few times. V and J are TRBV20-1 and TRBJ1-2; D gene unclear. V lost 3 bases to trimming and J lost 5 bases, with 10 bases between them. The CDR3 length is 12 residues. Looked up from germline, CDR1 is DFQATT and CDR2 is SNEGSKA (reference sequence). For the CDR3, the DNA is TGCAGTGCTAGGCCCCCGGGGTATGGCTACACCTTC. Residues: CSARPPGYGYTF.

This clonotype was seen many times. It may be a read error: a sequence one base away is much more abundant. The rearrangement links TRBV13 to TRBJ2-7, with D possibly matching TRBD1 (6 bases). CDR1 and CDR2 from the germline V gene are PRHDT and FYEKMQ (reference sequence). V was clipped by 2 bases and J by 7 bases, with 24 bases between them. CDR3 length: 17 residues. For the CDR3, the DNA is TGTGCCAGCAGCTTAATCGGACCAGGGGTTTCTGGCAATGAGCAGTACTTC. Translating gives CASSLIGPGVSGNEQYF. The entire variable domain, with the rest obtained from reference TRBV13 and TRBJ2-7, is as follows: AAGVIQSPRHLIKEKRETATLKCYPIPRHDTVYWYQQGPGQDPQFLISFYEKMQSDKGSIPDRFSAQQFSDYHSELNMSSLELGDSALYFCASSLIGPGVSGNEQYFGPGTRLTVT.

There are many counts of this clonotype. The V gene is TRBV7-2, the J gene TRBJ1-6; 9 nucleotides agree with TRBD1. The CDR3 sequence is 16 residues long. With V trimmed by 5 bases and J by 7 bases, 9 bases remained unmatched. The V gene's germline CDR1 is SGHTA and CDR2 FQGNSA. CDR3 nucleotide sequence: TGTGCCAGCAGCCCCACGTGGACAGGGGCCAATTCACCCCTCCACTTT. Protein sequence: CASSPTWTGANSPLHF. The whole variable domain, filled in from reference TRBV7-2 and TRBJ1-6, reads GAGVSQSPSNKVTEKGKDVELRCDPISGHTALYWYRQSLGQGLEFLIYFQGNSAPDKSGLPSDRFSAERTGGSVSTLTIQRTQQEDSAVYLCASSPTWTGANSPLHFGNGTRLTVT.

This clonotype was observed many times. This sequence joins TRBV27 and TRBJ2-5, with TRBD2 matching 7 bases. The CDR3 runs 16 residues. The germline V gene has CDR1 MNHEY and CDR2 SMNVEV (reference sequence). Losses at the gene ends were 7 bases for V and 2 bases for J; bases not matched to a gene: 13. CDR3 bases: TGTGCCAGCAACAAGGTGGAAGCGGGAAGTCAAGAGACCCAGTACTTC. This sequence encodes CASNKVEAGSQETQYF.

This clonotype was recorded many times. J is TRBJ1-5 and V is TRBV29-1; the match to TRBD1 covers 11 bases. This CDR3 comprises 17 residues. CDR1 SQVTM and CDR2 ANQGSEA come from the germline V gene. V dropped 8 bases and J dropped 0; count of bases not matched to a gene: 12. The CDR3 is CSPDRDRGFVSNQPQHF. The CDR3 nucleotides read TGCAGCCCGGACCGGGACAGGGGGTTTGTTAGCAATCAGCCCCAGCATTTT.